Sequencing of this T cell receptor (beta chain) was carried out in a study of CD8 T cells in ankylosing spondylitis. One entry per CDR3 protein results from TCRdb running MiXCR on the 5' RACE reads. Of about 250,000 distinct CDR3 sequences listed, roughly a third were seen once; the top ten hold approximately 4.4%. This clonotype has just a few counts. The V end was cut by 6 bases, the J end by 6 bases, with 9 bases between. The CDR3 totals 12 residues. Sequences were obtained from blood, either unsorted or a sorted T cell fraction (not recorded which). The V and J genes are TRBV12-3 or TRBV12-4 and TRBJ2-1, with D perhaps TRBD2 (6 bases). The origin of this receptor is a male donor with ankylosing spondylitis or in good health (not recorded which). This CDR3 is CASRPTSNEQFF. The CDR3 DNA is TGTGCCAGCAGGCCGACTAGCAATGAGCAGTTCTTC.